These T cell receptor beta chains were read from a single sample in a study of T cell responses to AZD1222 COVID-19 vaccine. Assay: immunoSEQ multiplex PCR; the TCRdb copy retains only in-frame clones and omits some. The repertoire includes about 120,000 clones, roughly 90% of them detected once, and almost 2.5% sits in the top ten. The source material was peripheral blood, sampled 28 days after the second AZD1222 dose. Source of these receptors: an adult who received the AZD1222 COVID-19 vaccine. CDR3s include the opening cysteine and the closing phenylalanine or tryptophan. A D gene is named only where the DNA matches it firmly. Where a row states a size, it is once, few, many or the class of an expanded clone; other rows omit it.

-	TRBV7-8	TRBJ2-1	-	CASSPRVFAYNEQFF	TGTGCCAGCAGCCCTAGGGTTTTTGCCTACAATGAGCAGTTCTTC
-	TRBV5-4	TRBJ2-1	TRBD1	CAWGQGANEQFF	TGTGCCTGGGGCCAGGGGGCGAATGAGCAGTTCTTC
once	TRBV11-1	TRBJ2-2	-	CASSTRRRGGELFF	TGTGCCAGCAGCACGAGGCGGAGGGGCGGGGAGCTGTTTTTT
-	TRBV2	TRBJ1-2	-	CASKADSNYGYTF	TGTGCCAGCAAGGCTGACTCTAACTATGGCTACACCTTC
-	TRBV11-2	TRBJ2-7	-	CASSLGRQGYEQYF	TGTGCCAGCAGCTTAGGTCGGCAGGGCTACGAGCAGTACTTC
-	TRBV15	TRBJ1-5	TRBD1	CATSIGQGSDQPQHF	TGTGCCACCAGCATAGGACAGGGTAGCGATCAGCCCCAGCATTTT
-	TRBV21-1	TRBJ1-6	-	CASSGAPGSGSPLHF	TGTGCCAGCAGCGGTGCCCCGGGATCAGGTTCACCCCTCCACTTT
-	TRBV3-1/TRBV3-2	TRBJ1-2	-	CASSQGGGRSYGYTF	TGTGCCAGCAGCCAAGGAGGGGGGCGTTCCTATGGCTACACCTTC
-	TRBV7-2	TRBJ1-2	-	CASSLAHRNYGYTF	TGTGCCAGCAGCTTAGCGCACAGGAACTATGGCTACACCTTC
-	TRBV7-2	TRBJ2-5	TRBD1	CASIPDRTRLETQYF	TGTGCCAGCATCCCGGACAGGACCCGGTTGGAGACCCAGTACTTC
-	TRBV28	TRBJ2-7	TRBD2	CASSSLAGGPYEQYF	TGTGCCAGCAGTTCCTTAGCGGGGGGGCCCTACGAGCAGTACTTC
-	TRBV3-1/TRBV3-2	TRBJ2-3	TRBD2	CASSQTRTSGGSTDTQYF	TGTGCCAGCAGCCAGACCCGAACTAGCGGGGGGAGCACAGATACGCAGTATTTT
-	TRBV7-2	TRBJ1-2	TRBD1	CASSPGQVIYGYTF	TGTGCCAGCAGCCCGGGACAGGTTATTTATGGCTACACCTTC
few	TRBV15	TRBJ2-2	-	CATSLDRQGGDTGELFF	TGTGCCACCAGCCTAGATAGGCAGGGGGGGGACACCGGGGAGCTGTTTTTT
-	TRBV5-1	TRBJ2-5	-	CASGQNLQETQYF	TGCGCCAGCGGACAAAACCTACAAGAGACCCAGTACTTC
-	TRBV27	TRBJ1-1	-	CASSGGGASSEAFF	TGTGCCAGCAGTGGCGGAGGGGCGAGTTCTGAAGCTTTCTTT
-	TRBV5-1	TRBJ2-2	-	CASSLATGNTGELFF	TGCGCCAGCAGCTTGGCCACCGGGAACACCGGGGAGCTGTTTTTT
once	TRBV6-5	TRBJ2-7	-	CASIWDRDEQYF	TGTGCCAGCATCTGGGATCGGGACGAGCAGTACTTC
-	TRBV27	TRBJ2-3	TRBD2	CASRRPSGGADTQYF	TGTGCCAGCAGGCGACCTAGCGGGGGGGCGGATACGCAGTATTTT
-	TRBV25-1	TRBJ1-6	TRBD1	CASSETGGGPLHF	TGTGCCAGCAGTGAAACAGGGGGCGGGCCCCTCCACTTT
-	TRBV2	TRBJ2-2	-	CASSGFRNTGELFF	TGTGCCAGCAGTGGATTCAGGAACACCGGGGAGCTGTTTTTT
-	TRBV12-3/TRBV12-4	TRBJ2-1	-	CASSLRDQGEQFF	TGTGCCAGCAGTTTGAGGGATCAGGGTGAGCAGTTCTTC
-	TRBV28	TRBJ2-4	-	CASSSVVLAKNIQYF	TGTGCCAGCAGTTCGGTGGTCCTTGCCAAAAACATTCAGTACTTC
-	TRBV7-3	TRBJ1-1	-	CASSLNRVNTEAFF	TGTGCCAGCAGCTTAAACAGGGTGAACACTGAAGCTTTCTTT
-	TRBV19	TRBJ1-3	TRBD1	CASSTRDRDNSGNTIYF	TGTGCCAGTAGTACCCGGGACAGGGATAACTCTGGAAACACCATATATTTT
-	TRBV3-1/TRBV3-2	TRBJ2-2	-	CASSGPGTGELFF	TGTGCCAGCAGCGGACCGGGCACCGGGGAGCTGTTTTTT
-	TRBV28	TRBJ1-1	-	CASSSGRAEAFF	TGTGCCAGCAGTTCGGGACGGGCTGAAGCTTTCTTT